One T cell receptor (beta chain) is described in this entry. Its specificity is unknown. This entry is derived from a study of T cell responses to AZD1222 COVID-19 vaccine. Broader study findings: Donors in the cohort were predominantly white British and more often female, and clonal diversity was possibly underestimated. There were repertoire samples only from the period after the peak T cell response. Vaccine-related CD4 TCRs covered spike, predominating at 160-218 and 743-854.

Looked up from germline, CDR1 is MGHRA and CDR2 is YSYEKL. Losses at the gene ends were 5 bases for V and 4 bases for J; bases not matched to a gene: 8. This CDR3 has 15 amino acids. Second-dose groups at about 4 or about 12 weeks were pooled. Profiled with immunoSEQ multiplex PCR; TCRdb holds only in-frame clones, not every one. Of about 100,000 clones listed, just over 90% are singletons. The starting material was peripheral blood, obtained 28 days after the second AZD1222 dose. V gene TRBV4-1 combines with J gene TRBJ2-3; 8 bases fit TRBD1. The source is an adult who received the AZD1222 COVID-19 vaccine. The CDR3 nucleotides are TGCGCCAGCAGCTACTTGGACAGGGTCCCAGATACGCAGTATTTT. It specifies CASSYLDRVPDTQYF.